The TCR beta chain under discussion was sequenced for a study of OX40 agonist ivuxolimab in advanced cancers. Study-wide background: Patients were treated with ivuxolimab, an agonistic anti-OX40 (CD134) antibody. Partial responses were achieved by three patients, one with hepatocellular carcinoma and two with cutaneous melanoma. Participants averaged around 60 years of age (range about 23 to 80) and were around 85% male. Study conclusions and caveats: Low levels of normalized T-cell clonal expansion also appeared in some nonresponders.

TCRdb keeps only in-frame clones here, not all; method: immunoSEQ multiplex PCR. There are tens of thousands of clones in the sample; about 85% occur only once, and under 2% lies in the top ten. Details on this clone: The antigen remains undetermined.

The CDR3 totals 13 residues. V was clipped by 0 bases and J by 4 bases, with 5 bases between them. The germline gives CDR1 MNHEY, CDR2 SMNVEV (reference sequence). The material sequenced was CD4+ or CD8+ T cells sorted from blood, taken in a trial of the OX40 agonist ivuxolimab. The sequence derives from an adult with an advanced solid tumor such as melanoma, head and neck, liver or kidney cancer. The chain carries TRBV27 and TRBJ2-3, with no clear D. The CDR3 protein is CASSLSNADTQYF. The DNA of the CDR3 is TGTGCCAGCAGTTTATCGAACGCAGATACGCAGTATTTT.